Following are 15 T cell receptor beta chains from one sample sequenced in a study of OX40 agonist ivuxolimab in advanced cancers. Method: immunoSEQ multiplex PCR; TCRdb's copy keeps in-frame clones and lacks some. The sample lists roughly 8,600 clones; about 80% were seen once. Here the sequenced sample was CD4+ or CD8+ T cells sorted from blood, taken in a trial of the OX40 agonist ivuxolimab. The receptors stem from an adult with an advanced solid tumor such as melanoma, head and neck, liver or kidney cancer.

The rearrangement links TRBV2 to TRBJ1-1, with a possible D match to TRBD1 (5 bases). V was cut by 1 base and J by 9 bases, with 12 bases left in between. In germline, CDR1 is SNHLY, CDR2 FYNNEI. This CDR3 comprises 13 residues. The CDR3 sequence is CASSEEGVSKAFF. The CDR3 DNA is TGTGCCAGCAGTGAAGAAGGGGTCTCAAAAGCTTTCTTT.

Worth noting for this clone: An end of the junction differs from the germline gene, which may be a read error. The chain combines TRBV19 with TRBJ1-1; D unclear. Germline CDR1 LNHDA, CDR2 SQIVND (reference sequence). The CDR3 loop spans 14 amino acids. The CDR3 bases are TGTGCCAGTAGCCAATGGACGGGGAACTCTGAAGCTTTCTTT. Protein product: CASSQWTGNSEAFF.

V usage is TRBV25-1 and J usage is TRBJ1-2; D not certain. Germline V lookup: CDR1 MGHDK, CDR2 SYGVNS. Trimming removed 1 base at V and 6 bases at J, with 24 bases between. There are 18 residues in the CDR3. The CDR3 coding sequence is TGTGCCAGCAGTGAATTCTTTCCAACTAGACGGGGTGTCGATGGCTACACCTTC. This encodes CASSEFFPTRRGVDGYTF.

The V gene is TRBV9, the J gene TRBJ2-7; TRBD1 agrees at 12 bases. Germline-derived CDR1 and CDR2 are SGDLS and YYNGEE. The CDR3 has 16 residues. V trimming: 0 bases; J trimming: 5 bases; junction bases outside the gene matches: 6. The CDR3 nucleotides read TGTGCCAGCAGCGTAGCGGGGACAGGGGGCTTGGACGAGCAGTACTTC. Translating gives CASSVAGTGGLDEQYF.

V usage is TRBV1 and J usage is TRBJ1-2. TRBV1 is noted as a pseudogene. The CDR3 totals 16 residues. For the CDR3, the DNA is TGCACCAGCAGATTTCTCAGTGTGCGAAAGACCTATGGCTACACCTTC. Its translation: CTSRFLSVRKTYGYTF.

V usage is TRBV5-8 and J usage is TRBJ2-2; 9 bases align to TRBD1. Germline-derived CDR1 and CDR2 are SGHTS and YDEGEE. After removal of 2 bases from V and 1 base from J, the junction contained 12 bases not matched to a gene. The CDR3 totals 19 residues. The CDR3 DNA follows: TGTGCCAGCAGCTTTGGGGACAGGGTGGTTTTCGGGAACACCGGGGAGCTGTTTTTT. It specifies CASSFGDRVVFGNTGELFF.

The chain employs TRBV9 and TRBJ1-6; D unclear. With 5 bases removed from V and 5 bases from J, the gap between germline ends came to 14 bases. This CDR3 is built from 15 residues. Germline loops: CDR1 SGDLS, CDR2 YYNGEE. CDR3: CASSPLGYHNSPLHF. The CDR3 DNA reads TGTGCCAGCAGTCCCCTCGGCTACCATAATTCACCCCTCCACTTT.

V and J are TRBV10-2 and TRBJ2-7; 10 positions match TRBD1. Trimming took 5 bases from V and 3 from J; bases not matched to a gene: 7. The CDR3 has 15 amino acids. The V gene's germline CDR1 is WSHSY and CDR2 SAAADI. CDR3 sequence (DNA): TGCGCCAGCAGTCGCCGGGACAGGGGTTACTACGAGCAGTACTTC. It translates to CASSRRDRGYYEQYF.

This chain joins TRBV7-8 and TRBJ2-1; possibly TRBD1 or TRBD2 for D (6 bases each). V lost 4 bases and J 0 bases, leaving 16 bases between the germline ends. Germline values: CDR1 SGHVS, CDR2 FQNEAQ. CDR3 length: 17 residues. The CDR3, as DNA: TGTGCCAGCAGCTCCACGGGGGCGCTGAGCTCCTACAATGAGCAGTTCTTC. Translation: CASSSTGALSSYNEQFF. The full variable domain, completed using reference TRBV7-8 and TRBJ2-1, is GAGVSQSPRYKVAKRGQDVALRCDPISGHVSLFWYQQALGQGPEFLTYFQNEAQLDKSGLPSDRFFAERPEGSVSTLKIQRTQQEDSAVYLCASSSTGALSSYNEQFFGPGTRLTVL.

This sequence joins TRBV13 and TRBJ2-2; D unclear. Trimming took 5 bases from V and 5 from J, leaving 9 bases between them. In germline, CDR1 is PRHDT, CDR2 FYEKMQ (reference sequence). This CDR3 spans 13 amino acids. The CDR3 loop is CASSPQRTGELFF. CDR3 sequence (DNA): TGTGCCAGCAGCCCGCAACGTACCGGGGAGCTGTTTTTT. Based on the CDR3 plus reference TRBV13 and TRBJ2-2, the full variable domain is AAGVIQSPRHLIKEKRETATLKCYPIPRHDTVYWYQQGPGQDPQFLISFYEKMQSDKGSIPDRFSAQQFSDYHSELNMSSLELGDSALYFCASSPQRTGELFFGEGSRLTVL.

The rearrangement joins TRBV27 to TRBJ2-7, with 9 bases aligning to TRBD1. V shed 2 bases and J 4 bases; nucleotides not matched to a gene: 0. CDR1 is MNHEY and CDR2 is SMNVEV in the germline V gene (reference sequence). The CDR3 is 13 amino acids. The CDR3, as DNA: TGTGCCAGCAGTTTAGGGACAGGGTACGAGCAGTACTTC. Protein sequence: CASSLGTGYEQYF.

The V call is TRBV9, the J call TRBJ1-2; D call uncertain. V lost 0 bases and J 5 bases, leaving 8 bases between the germline ends. Germline CDR1 is SGDLS and CDR2 is YYNGEE. The CDR3 is 13 residues long. CDR3 loop: CASSVGWGYGYTF. In DNA form, the CDR3 reads TGTGCCAGCAGCGTAGGGTGGGGTTATGGCTACACCTTC.

The chain is built from TRBV9 and TRBJ1-2; D uncertain. Trimming took 3 bases from V and 5 from J, leaving 14 bases between them. Germline V CDR1 and CDR2: SGDLS, YYNGEE. This CDR3 has 14 amino acids. This CDR3 is CASSGRVASYGYTF. The CDR3 bases are TGTGCCAGCAGCGGACGGGTCGCCTCATATGGCTACACCTTC.

There are a few counts of this clone. The chain joins TRBV28 to TRBJ1-5; TRBD1 is a possible D gene (6 bases). The ends were cut back, 5 bases at V and 4 bases at J, with 15 bases in the middle. The CDR3 is made up of 15 amino acids. In germline, CDR1 is MDHEN, CDR2 SYDVKM. The CDR3 nucleotides are TGTGCCAGCAGTCCACAGGGATTGGGAAATCAGCCCCAGCATTTT. This codes for CASSPQGLGNQPQHF.

The gene calls are TRBV9 and TRBJ1-3; D is unclear. Germline CDR1 reads SGDLS; CDR2 reads YYNGEE. The length of the CDR3 is 17 residues. V was pared by 1 base and J by 4 bases, with 18 bases between. CDR3 in amino acids: CASSVSFTATRGNTIYF. CDR3 bases: TGTGCCAGCAGCGTAAGTTTCACAGCGACACGGGGAAACACCATATATTTT.